Listed below are T cell receptor beta chains from one sample, sequenced in a study of blood T cell repertoires in COVID-19. Profiled with immunoSEQ multiplex PCR; TCRdb holds only in-frame clones, not every one. This sample has tens of thousands of clones, with more than 65% found just once. Sequencing was carried out using peripheral blood. Receptors were obtained from a man at least 80 years old with COVID-19, enrolled during active disease. The CDR3 runs from the conserved cysteine through the conserved F or W. A D gene is named only where the DNA matches it firmly. The size field is filled for only some rows; it gives once, few, many or a size class.

d_call j_call clone_size v_call cdr3_aa cdr3_nt
TRBD2 TRBJ2-1 NA TRBV29-1 CSVVAGGSGNEQFF TGCAGCGTTGTAGCGGGAGGTTCGGGCAATGAGCAGTTCTTC
NA TRBJ2-3 NA TRBV6-5 CASSRGGTDTQYF TGTGCCAGCAGCCGAGGCGGCACAGATACGCAGTATTTT
NA TRBJ2-7 NA TRBV30 CAWNLGAGASYEQYF TGTGCCTGGAACCTCGGGGCAGGGGCGTCCTACGAGCAGTACTTC
NA TRBJ1-1 few TRBV15 CATSRGAGGGTEAFF TGTGCCACCAGCAGAGGGGCCGGCGGGGGAACTGAAGCTTTCTTT
NA TRBJ1-1 few TRBV7-2 CASSLLALNTEAFF TGTGCCAGCAGCCTACTCGCTTTGAACACTGAAGCTTTCTTT
NA TRBJ1-1 NA TRBV7-9 CASSPLEEEILRTEAFF TGTGCCAGCAGCCCCCTGGAGGAGGAGATTTTACGGACTGAAGCTTTCTTT
NA TRBJ2-1 NA TRBV7-2 CASSRTQSFDNEQFF TGTGCCAGCAGTCGGACTCAAAGCTTTGACAATGAGCAGTTCTTC
TRBD2 TRBJ2-4 NA TRBV3-1/TRBV3-2 CASSRVGMRGRVTLAKNIQYF TGTGCCAGCAGCCGAGTAGGGATGCGGGGGAGGGTAACGCTAGCCAAAAACATTCAGTACTTC
TRBD1 TRBJ2-3 NA TRBV7-3 CASSELPGQGDLSTQYF TGTGCCAGCAGCGAACTTCCGGGACAGGGGGATCTTTCTACGCAGTATTTT
TRBD1 TRBJ1-5 NA TRBV2 CASKGQGSQPQHF TGTGCCAGCAAAGGACAGGGGAGTCAGCCCCAGCATTTT
NA TRBJ1-1 once TRBV28 CASDPSGGRKAFF TGTGCCAGCGATCCTTCTGGGGGGAGGAAAGCTTTCTTT
TRBD1 TRBJ1-3 NA TRBV19 CASIDRDSGNTIYF TGTGCCAGTATAGACAGGGACTCTGGAAACACCATATATTTT
TRBD1 TRBJ1-1 NA TRBV6-5 CASSYMDRRNTEAFF TGTGCCAGCAGTTACATGGACAGGAGGAACACTGAAGCTTTCTTT
NA TRBJ2-2 NA TRBV6-2/TRBV6-3 CASSYRRDSAGELFF TGTGCCAGCAGTTACAGGCGGGATAGCGCCGGGGAGCTGTTTTTT
NA TRBJ2-5 NA TRBV29-1 CSVQTSTETQYF TGCAGCGTGCAAACTAGTACAGAGACCCAGTACTTC